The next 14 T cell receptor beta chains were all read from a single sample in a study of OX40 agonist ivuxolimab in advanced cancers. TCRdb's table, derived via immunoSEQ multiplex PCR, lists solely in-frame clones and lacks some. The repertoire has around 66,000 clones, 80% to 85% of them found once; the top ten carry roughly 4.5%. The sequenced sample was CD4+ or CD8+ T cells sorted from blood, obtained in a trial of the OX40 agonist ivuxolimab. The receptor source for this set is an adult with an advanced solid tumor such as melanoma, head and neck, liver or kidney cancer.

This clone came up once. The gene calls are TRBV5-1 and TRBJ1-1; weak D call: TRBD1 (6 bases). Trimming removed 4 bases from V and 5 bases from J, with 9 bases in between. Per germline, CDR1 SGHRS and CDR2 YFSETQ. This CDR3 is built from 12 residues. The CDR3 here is CASSPTGTEAFF. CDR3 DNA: TGCGCCAGCAGCCCGACAGGTACTGAAGCTTTCTTT.

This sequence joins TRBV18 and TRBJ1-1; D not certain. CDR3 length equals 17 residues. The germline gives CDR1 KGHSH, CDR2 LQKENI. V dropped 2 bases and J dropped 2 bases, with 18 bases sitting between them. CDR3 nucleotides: TGTGCCAGCTCACCATCCCCGCTCGCAGGTATAAACACTGAAGCTTTCTTT. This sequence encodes CASSPSPLAGINTEAFF.

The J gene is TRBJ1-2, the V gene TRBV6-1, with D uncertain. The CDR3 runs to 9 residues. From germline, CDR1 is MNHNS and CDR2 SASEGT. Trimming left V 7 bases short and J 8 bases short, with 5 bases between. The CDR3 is CASTGGYTF. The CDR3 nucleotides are TGTGCCAGCACGGGGGGCTACACCTTC.

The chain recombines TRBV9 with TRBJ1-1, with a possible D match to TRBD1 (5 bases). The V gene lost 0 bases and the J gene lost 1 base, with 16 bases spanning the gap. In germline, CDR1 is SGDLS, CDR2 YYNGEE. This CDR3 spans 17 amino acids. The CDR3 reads CASSVGPGGGGNTEAFF. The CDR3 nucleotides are TGTGCCAGCAGCGTAGGGCCCGGCGGGGGAGGGAACACTGAAGCTTTCTTT.

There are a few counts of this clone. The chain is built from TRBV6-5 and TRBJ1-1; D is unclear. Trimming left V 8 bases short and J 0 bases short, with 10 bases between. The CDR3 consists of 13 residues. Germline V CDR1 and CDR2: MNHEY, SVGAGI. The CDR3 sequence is CASRQPLNTEAFF. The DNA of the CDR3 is TGTGCCAGCCGTCAGCCTCTGAACACTGAAGCTTTCTTT.

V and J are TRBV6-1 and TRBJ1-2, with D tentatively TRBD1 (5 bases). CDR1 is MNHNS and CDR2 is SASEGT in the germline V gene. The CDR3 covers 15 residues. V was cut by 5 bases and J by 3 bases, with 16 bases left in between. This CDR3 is CASSLGSGSDYGYTF. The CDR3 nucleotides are TGTGCCAGCAGTTTGGGGTCAGGGTCGGACTATGGCTACACCTTC.

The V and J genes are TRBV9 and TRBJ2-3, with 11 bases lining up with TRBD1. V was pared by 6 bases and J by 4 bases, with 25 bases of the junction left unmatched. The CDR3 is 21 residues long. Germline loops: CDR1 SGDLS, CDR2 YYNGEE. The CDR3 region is CASIKILGQGALIDSADTQYF. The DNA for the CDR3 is TGTGCCAGCATCAAGATCCTCGGACAGGGGGCCCTTATCGACTCGGCAGATACGCAGTATTTT.

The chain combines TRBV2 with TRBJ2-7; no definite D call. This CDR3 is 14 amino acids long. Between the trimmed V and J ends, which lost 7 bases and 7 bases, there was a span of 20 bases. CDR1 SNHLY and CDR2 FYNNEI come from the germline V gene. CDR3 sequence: CASTQGTYKEEQYF. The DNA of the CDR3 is TGTGCCAGCACCCAAGGTACCTACAAGGAGGAGCAGTACTTC.

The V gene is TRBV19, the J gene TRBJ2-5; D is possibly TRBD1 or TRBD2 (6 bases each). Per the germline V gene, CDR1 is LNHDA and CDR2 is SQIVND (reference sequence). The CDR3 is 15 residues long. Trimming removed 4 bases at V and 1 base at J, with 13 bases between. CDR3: CASSTTGAIQETQYF. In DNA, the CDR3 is TGTGCCAGTAGTACTACGGGGGCGATCCAAGAGACCCAGTACTTC.

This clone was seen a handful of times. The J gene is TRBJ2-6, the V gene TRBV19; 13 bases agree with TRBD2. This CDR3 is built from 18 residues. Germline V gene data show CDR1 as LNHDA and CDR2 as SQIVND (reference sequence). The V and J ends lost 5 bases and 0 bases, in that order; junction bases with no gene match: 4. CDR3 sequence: CASSAGLAGASGANVLTF. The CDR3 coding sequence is TGTGCCAGTAGTGCAGGACTAGCGGGGGCCTCTGGGGCCAACGTCCTGACTTTC. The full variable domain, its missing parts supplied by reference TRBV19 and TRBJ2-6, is DGGITQSPKYLFRKEGQNVTLSCEQNLNHDAMYWYRQDPGQGLRLIYYSQIVNDFQKGDIAEGYSVSREKKESFPLTVTSAQKNPTAFYLCASSAGLAGASGANVLTFGAGSRLTVL.

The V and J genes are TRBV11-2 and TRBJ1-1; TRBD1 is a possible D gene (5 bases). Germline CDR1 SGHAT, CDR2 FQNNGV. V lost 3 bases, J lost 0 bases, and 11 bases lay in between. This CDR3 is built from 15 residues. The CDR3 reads CASSFYGGVNTEAFF. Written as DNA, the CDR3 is TGTGCCAGCAGCTTCTACGGGGGGGTGAACACTGAAGCTTTCTTT.

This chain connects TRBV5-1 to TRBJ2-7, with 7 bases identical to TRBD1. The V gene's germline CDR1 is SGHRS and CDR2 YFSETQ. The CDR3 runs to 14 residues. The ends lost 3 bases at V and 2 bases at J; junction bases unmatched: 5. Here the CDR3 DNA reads TGCGCCAGCAGCTCGGACAGGTCTACCTACGAGCAGTACTTC. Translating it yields CASSSDRSTYEQYF.

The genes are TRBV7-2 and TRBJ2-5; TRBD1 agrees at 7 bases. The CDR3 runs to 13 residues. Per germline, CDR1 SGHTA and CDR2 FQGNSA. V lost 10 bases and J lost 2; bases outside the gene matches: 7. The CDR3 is CATARDRQETQYF. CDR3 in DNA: TGTGCCACCGCCAGGGACAGACAAGAGACCCAGTACTTC.

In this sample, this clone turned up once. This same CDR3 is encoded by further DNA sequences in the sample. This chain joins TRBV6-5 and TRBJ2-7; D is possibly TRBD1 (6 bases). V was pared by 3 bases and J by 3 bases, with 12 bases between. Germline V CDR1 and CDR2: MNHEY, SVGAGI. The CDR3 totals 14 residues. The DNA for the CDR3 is TGTGCCAGCAGTTATTCCGACAGGAGCTACGAGCAGTACTTC. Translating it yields CASSYSDRSYEQYF.